This record looks at one T cell receptor (beta chain) sequence and its context. As yet, its antigen is unknown. The data were taken from a study of T-cell memory formation after mild COVID-19. Study-level information: Clusters were largely donor specific.

This CDR3 has 14 amino acids. Trimming shortened V by 4 bases and J by 3 bases, and 14 bases separated the two germline ends. The germline CDR1 and CDR2 sequences are SGHRS and YFSETQ. General observations from the study: Day 15 to 85 contractors were CD4/CD8 balanced; later expanders leaned CD4+.

Constant-segment primers were used for 5'RACE, and the resulting TCR alpha and TCR beta cDNA libraries carried sample barcodes and UMIs. TCRdb re-called the 5' RACE reads through MiXCR, storing one row per CDR3 protein. The table has roughly 120,000 distinct CDR3 sequences, roughly 15% seen once. The sequenced sample consisted of PBMCs or a T cell subset sorted from them (not recorded which). The source of this sequence is an adult woman who had mild COVID-19 (a few samples of this study predate the infection). Cell type and time point are not known. The V gene is TRBV5-1, the J gene TRBJ2-7, with TRBD1 as a possible D gene (5 bases). The CDR3 bases are TGCGCCAGCAGCCCATTCCCAGGGTACTACGAGCAGTACTTC. Protein product: CASSPFPGYYEQYF.